By sample share, the clone carrying this TCR beta chain is medium-sized. The antigen is unknown. These data are taken from a study of spatial heterogeneity in lung cancer. Broader study findings: Mutation counts in tumors were tracked by counts of expanded intratumoral alpha and beta TCRs.

The J segment lost 2 bases and the V segment lost 7 bases, leaving 5 bases of the junction unmatched. The CDR3 runs to 15 residues. From the 5' RACE reads, TCRdb called clonotypes with MiXCR, one entry per CDR3 protein. The sample includes 3,000 to 3,500 distinct CDR3 sequences, about a third of them seen just once. As to time point: sample taken at primary tumor resection. Sample: lung tumor tissue, taken at surgery. V gene TRBV23-1 combines with J gene TRBJ2-3; 11 bases align to TRBD2. TRBV23-1 is reported as an ORF; its role is uncertain. The TCR comes from a female donor with early-stage non-small cell lung cancer. The CDR3 DNA is TGCGCCAGCAATCCACTAGCGGGGGCCACAGATACGCAGTATTTT. It specifies CASNPLAGATDTQYF.